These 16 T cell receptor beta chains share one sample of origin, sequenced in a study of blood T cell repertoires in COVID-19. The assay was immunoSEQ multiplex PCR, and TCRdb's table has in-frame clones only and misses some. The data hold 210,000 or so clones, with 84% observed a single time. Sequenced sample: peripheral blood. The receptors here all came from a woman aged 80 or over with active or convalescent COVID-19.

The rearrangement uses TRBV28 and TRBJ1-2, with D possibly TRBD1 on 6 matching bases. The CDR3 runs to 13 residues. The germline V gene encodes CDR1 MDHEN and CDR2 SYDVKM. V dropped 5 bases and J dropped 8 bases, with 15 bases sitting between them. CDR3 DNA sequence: TGTGCCAGCAGTCGACAGGTCGGTCGGGGCTACACCTTC. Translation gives CASSRQVGRGYTF.

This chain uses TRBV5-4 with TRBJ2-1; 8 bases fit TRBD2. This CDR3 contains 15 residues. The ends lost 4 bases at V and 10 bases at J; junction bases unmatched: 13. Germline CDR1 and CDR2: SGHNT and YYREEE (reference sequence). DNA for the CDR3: TGTGCCAGCAGCACAGCGGGGGCTCCCTTCAGAGAGCAGTTCTTC. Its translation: CASSTAGAPFREQFF.

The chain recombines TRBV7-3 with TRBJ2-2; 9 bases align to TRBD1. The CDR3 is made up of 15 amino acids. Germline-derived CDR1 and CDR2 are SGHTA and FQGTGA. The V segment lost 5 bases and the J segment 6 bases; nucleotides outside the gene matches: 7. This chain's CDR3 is CASSRQGVMAGELFF. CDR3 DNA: TGTGCCAGCAGCCGACAGGGGGTTATGGCCGGGGAGCTGTTTTTT.

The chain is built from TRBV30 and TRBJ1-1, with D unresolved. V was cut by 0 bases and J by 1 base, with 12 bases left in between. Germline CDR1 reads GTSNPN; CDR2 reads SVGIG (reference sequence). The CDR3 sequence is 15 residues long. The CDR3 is CAWSVLGRQNTEAFF. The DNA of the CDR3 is TGTGCCTGGAGTGTACTAGGACGTCAGAACACTGAAGCTTTCTTT.

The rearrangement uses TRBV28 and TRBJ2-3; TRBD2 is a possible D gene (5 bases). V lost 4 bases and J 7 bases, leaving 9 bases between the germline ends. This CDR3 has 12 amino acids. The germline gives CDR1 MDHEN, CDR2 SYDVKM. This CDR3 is CASSSLGNTQYF. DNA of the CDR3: TGTGCCAGCAGTTCTCTCGGGAATACGCAGTATTTT.

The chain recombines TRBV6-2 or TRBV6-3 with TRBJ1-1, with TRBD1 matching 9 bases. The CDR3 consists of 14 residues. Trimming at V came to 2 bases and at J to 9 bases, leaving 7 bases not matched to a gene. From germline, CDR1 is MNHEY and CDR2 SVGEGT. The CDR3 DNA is TGTGCCAGCAGTTACCCAGGGACAGGGCCTAAAGCTTTCTTT. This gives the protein CASSYPGTGPKAFF.

The CDR3 nucleotides are TGTGCCAGCAGCTTAGACGGGGGGGCAGGAGATACGCAGTATTTT. It translates to CASSLDGGAGDTQYF. The chain has TRBV7-2 and TRBJ2-3; 8 positions match TRBD2. With V trimmed by 1 base and J by 5 bases, 5 bases remained unmatched. The CDR3 extends over 15 amino acids. The germline V gene has CDR1 SGHTA and CDR2 FQGNSA.

The chain's CDR3 is CASRQGSSYNSPLHF. CDR3 nucleotides: TGTGCCAGCAGACAGGGAAGCTCCTATAATTCACCCCTCCACTTT. This sequence joins TRBV28 and TRBJ1-6; D is perhaps TRBD1 (6 bases). Germline CDR1 and CDR2: MDHEN and SYDVKM. Trimming cost V 6 bases and J 0 bases, with 9 bases left between them. The CDR3 has 15 amino acids. Full variable domain (missing parts from reference TRBV28 and TRBJ1-6): DVKVTQSSRYLVKRTGEKVFLECVQDMDHENMFWYRQDPGLGLRLIYFSYDVKMKEKGDIPEGYSVSREKKERFSLILESASTNQTSMYLCASRQGSSYNSPLHFGNGTRLTVT.

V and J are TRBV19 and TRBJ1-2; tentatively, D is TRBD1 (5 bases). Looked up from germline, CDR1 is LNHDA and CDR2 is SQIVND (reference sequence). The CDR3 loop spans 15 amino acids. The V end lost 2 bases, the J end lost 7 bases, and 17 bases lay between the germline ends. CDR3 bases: TGTGCCAGTAGTATATGGCAGCAGGGTGGCGGTGGCTACACCTTC. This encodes CASSIWQQGGGGYTF.

CDR3 in amino acids: CASREDRAFLTEAFF. CDR3 DNA: TGTGCCAGCAGGGAGGACAGAGCTTTCCTCACTGAAGCTTTCTTT. The chain joins TRBV28 to TRBJ1-1, with D tentatively TRBD1 (6 bases). The V gene lost 6 bases and the J gene lost 4 bases, with 18 bases spanning the gap. The CDR3 contains 15 residues. Germline V gene sequence: CDR1 MDHEN, CDR2 SYDVKM. The full variable domain, in which reference TRBV28 and TRBJ1-1 provide the parts outside the CDR3, is DVKVTQSSRYLVKRTGEKVFLECVQDMDHENMFWYRQDPGLGLRLIYFSYDVKMKEKGDIPEGYSVSREKKERFSLILESASTNQTSMYLCASREDRAFLTEAFFGQGTRLTVV.

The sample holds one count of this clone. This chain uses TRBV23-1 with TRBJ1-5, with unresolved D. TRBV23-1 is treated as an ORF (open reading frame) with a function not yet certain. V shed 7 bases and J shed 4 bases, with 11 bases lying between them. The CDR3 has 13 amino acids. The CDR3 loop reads CASNLRGNQPQHF. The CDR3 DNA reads TGCGCCAGCAATCTCCGCGGTAATCAGCCCCAGCATTTT.

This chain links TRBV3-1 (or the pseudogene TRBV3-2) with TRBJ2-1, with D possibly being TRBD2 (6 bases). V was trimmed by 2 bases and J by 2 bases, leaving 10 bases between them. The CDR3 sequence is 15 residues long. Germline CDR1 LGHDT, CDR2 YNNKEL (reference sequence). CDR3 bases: TGTGCCAGCAGCCAAAACACGGGGGCCTACAATGAGCAGTTCTTC. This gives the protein CASSQNTGAYNEQFF.

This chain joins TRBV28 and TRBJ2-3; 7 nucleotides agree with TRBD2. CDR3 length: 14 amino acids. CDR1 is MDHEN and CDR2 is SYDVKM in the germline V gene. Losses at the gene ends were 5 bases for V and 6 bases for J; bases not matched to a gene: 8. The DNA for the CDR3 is TGTGCCAGCAGTAGAGCGGGAACCGTGGATACGCAGTATTTT. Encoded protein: CASSRAGTVDTQYF.

CDR3: CASSTGGWTGELFF. The DNA for the CDR3 is TGTGCCAGCAGTACGGGAGGATGGACCGGGGAGCTGTTTTTT. V and J are TRBV6-2 or TRBV6-3 and TRBJ2-2; 7 bases match TRBD2. CDR3 length equals 14 residues. V lost 5 bases to trimming and J lost 5 bases; unmatched junction nucleotides: 5. Germline lookup yields CDR1 MNHEY and CDR2 SVGEGT.

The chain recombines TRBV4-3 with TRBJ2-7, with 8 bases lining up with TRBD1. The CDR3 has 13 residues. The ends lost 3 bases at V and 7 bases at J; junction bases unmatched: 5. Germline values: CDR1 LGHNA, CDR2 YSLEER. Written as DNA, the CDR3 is TGCGCCAGCAGCCACAACGACAGGGGAGAGCAGTACTTC. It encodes CASSHNDRGEQYF.

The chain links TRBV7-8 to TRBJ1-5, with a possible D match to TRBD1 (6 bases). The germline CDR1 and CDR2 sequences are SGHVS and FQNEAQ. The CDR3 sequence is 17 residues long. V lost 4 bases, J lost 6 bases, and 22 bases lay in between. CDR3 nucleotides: TGTGCCAGCAGCTCTCCACGCCCACAGGGCGTTGGTCAGCCCCAGCATTTT. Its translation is CASSSPRPQGVGQPQHF.